This is a list of T cell receptor beta chains from one sample in a study of a mutant IDH1 vaccine in newly diagnosed glioma. The antigens these receptors bind are not known. Profiling relied on immunoSEQ multiplex PCR, and the TCRdb table lists in-frame clones only, not all of them. Counted here are under 50,000 clones, around 90% occurring once; the ten biggest clones make up around 6%. The source material was PBMCs, sampled from a glioma patient whose treatment included an IDH1 peptide vaccine. These receptors came from a woman between 35 and 50 years old with glioma. Both conserved end residues are part of each CDR3. Fields, in order: V gene, clone size, D gene, J gene, CDR3 DNA, CDR3 protein. D genes are given only for firm matches. Part of the rows lack a size; the others show once, few, many or a class for expanded clones.

TRBV30	.	.	TRBJ2-3	TGTGCCTGGAGTGAGACCCCATATAACCGCACAGATACGCAGTATTTT	CAWSETPYNRTDTQYF
TRBV10-1	.	.	TRBJ1-1	TGCGCCAGCAGTGACTTTGGGTTTCCGAGGACTGAAGCTTTCTTT	CASSDFGFPRTEAFF
TRBV7-2	.	.	TRBJ2-7	TGTGCCAGCAGCTTCGAACCAGGGAGACGCTACGAGCAGTACTTC	CASSFEPGRRYEQYF
TRBV2	.	TRBD1	TRBJ2-6	TGTGCCAGCAGACCGGGACAGGGGGCAGAAGGGGCCAACGTCCTGACTTTC	CASRPGQGAEGANVLTF
TRBV28	.	.	TRBJ2-7	TGTGCCAGCAGTCCCACGGCAGGCTCAACCTACGAGCAGTACTTC	CASSPTAGSTYEQYF
TRBV5-4	.	TRBD2	TRBJ2-2	TGTGCCAGCAGCTTGGGCGGGGGGGCCGGCGGGGAGCTGTTTTTT	CASSLGGGAGGELFF
TRBV6-5	.	TRBD2	TRBJ2-1	TGTGCCAGCAGTTCTACTAGCGGTGCCTACAATGAGCAGTTCTTC	CASSSTSGAYNEQFF
TRBV10-3	.	TRBD1	TRBJ2-1	TGTGCCATCAGTCCTGGGACAGCACTACCGCAGTTCTTC	CAISPGTALPQFF
TRBV13	.	.	TRBJ1-1	TGTGCCAGCAGCTTCGAAGGCACTGAAGCTTTCTTT	CASSFEGTEAFF
TRBV7-2	.	.	TRBJ2-3	TGTGCCAGCAGCCCCAGCGGCCTCTCAGATACGCAGTATTTT	CASSPSGLSDTQYF
TRBV20-1	.	.	TRBJ2-7	TGCAGTGCGCCTGGCATCTACGAGCAGTACTTC	CSAPGIYEQYF
TRBV5-4	.	TRBD2	TRBJ2-3	TGTGCCAGCAGCATAGCGGGGGTTACCTTCACAGATACGCAGTATTTT	CASSIAGVTFTDTQYF
TRBV28	.	TRBD2	TRBJ2-1	TGTGCCAGCAGACTTGGACTAGCGGGAGAGCCTGAGCAGTTCTTC	CASRLGLAGEPEQFF
TRBV2	.	.	TRBJ1-1	TGTGCCAGCAGTGAAGGGTGGGACACTGAAGCTTTCTTT	CASSEGWDTEAFF
TRBV19	.	TRBD2	TRBJ2-7	TGTGCCAGTAGTTATACTAGCGACTACGAGCAGTACTTC	CASSYTSDYEQYF
TRBV19	.	TRBD2	TRBJ2-3	TGTGGGACTAGTTGGGGTAGCCTCACAGATACGCAGTATTTT	CGTSWGSLTDTQYF
TRBV19	.	TRBD2	TRBJ2-5	TGTGCCAGTAGTATACGACTAGCGGGAGATAAAGAGACCCAGTACTTC	CASSIRLAGDKETQYF
TRBV4-1	once	.	TRBJ2-6	TGCGCCAGCAGCCATGTTCCTCGGGACGGGGCCAACGTCCTGACTTTC	CASSHVPRDGANVLTF
TRBV7-2	.	TRBD2	TRBJ2-5	TGTGCCAGCAGCTCCCGTTGGGAAGCGGGAAAGACCCAGTACTTC	CASSSRWEAGKTQYF
TRBV7-2	.	.	TRBJ2-3	TGTGCCAGCACTAGGGGGGCTAGTTCCACAGATACGCAGTATTTT	CASTRGASSTDTQYF
TRBV28	.	.	TRBJ1-1	TGTGCCAGCGGAACACAAAGGAACACTGAAGCTTTCTTT	CASGTQRNTEAFF
TRBV7-2	.	.	TRBJ2-7	TGTGCCAGCAGCTCCATAGCGAACTACGAGCAGTACTTC	CASSSIANYEQYF
TRBV4-3	.	.	TRBJ1-1	TGCGCCAGCAGCCACCAGGGCTCGAACACTGAAGCTTTCTTT	CASSHQGSNTEAFF
TRBV6-1	.	.	TRBJ1-2	TGTGCCAGCAGTGAACCCGGTGACAGGCGGTCTAACTATGGCTACACCTTC	CASSEPGDRRSNYGYTF
TRBV28	.	.	TRBJ1-4	TGTGCCAGCAGTGTTCGCGGGGGTGAAAAACTGTTTTTT	CASSVRGGEKLFF
TRBV5-1	.	.	TRBJ2-7	TGCGCCAGCAGCTTGGCAGGGGCCGCACTCTACGAGCAGTACTTC	CASSLAGAALYEQYF
TRBV4-1	.	.	TRBJ2-5	TGCGCCAGCAGCCTTGGAGGGACGGGCAGGCAGACCCAGTACTTC	CASSLGGTGRQTQYF